This T cell receptor (beta chain) was retrieved from a study of blood T cells in healthy people across ages (dated by TCRdb to about 2015). Notes on the research overall: In model experiments, template switching captured roughly one uniquely barcoded TCR beta cDNA molecule for every two T cells. To avoid experimental bias, donors of different ages were randomly spread across the sequencing lanes. The study analyzed two additional independent replicas of 1 million unique cDNA reads from the same blood draw for two donors, one aged 18 to 30 and one aged 80 or older. Four age groups were formed from the donors: young (average approximately 15 years), middle-aged (around 37), aged (under 70) and long-lived (approximately 78). To track age-related changes in TCR beta repertoire diversity, the study relied on deep sequencing normalized with unique cDNA molecular identifiers.

The library was prepared using 5' RACE. Sequencer: Illumina HiSeq 2500. A second roughly 6 to 12 cycle PCR used a sample-barcoded 5' primer and a J-beta primer mix. A unique molecular identifier was introduced onto each TCR beta cDNA molecule by a template-switch 5' adaptor carrying 12 random nucleotides. Each sample yielded at least 3 million CDR3-containing paired-end reads. First-strand cDNA was synthesized from all RNA with the Mint cDNA synthesis kit, primed by a TRBC-specific oligonucleotide. All cDNA was treated with uracil-DNA glycosylase and then went through a first 18-cycle PCR with the universal primers M1SS and BC2_uni_R. In the paper's pipeline: For normalization, 1 million high-quality reads were randomly selected from each sample, with every read carrying a distinct molecular identifier. Reads with shared molecular identifiers were discarded instead of being binned into consensus sequences. CDR3 identification, clonotype clustering and error correction used MiTCR with a Q25 quality threshold and the strictest error-elimination algorithm. A nonparametric unseen species model with Euler transformation was used to estimate a lower bound on total TCR beta diversity. TCRdb reprocessed the public reads (quality trimming at Q25 with fastp, clone calling with MiXCR) and kept in-frame beta chains. Each CDR3 protein gets just one entry, which takes the most common genes and DNA from the rows behind it. The V and J calls were determined by TCRdb, not by the authors. The sample table records about 640,000 distinct CDR3 sequences; around 31% of these occur just once. The ten largest clones add up to roughly 14% of the sample.

The 39 donors, aged 6 to 90 years, were systemically healthy Caucasian individuals from Russia. Roughly 9 milliliters of peripheral blood were drawn from each donor into EDTA-treated Vacutainer tubes. Ficoll-Paque density-gradient centrifugation was used to isolate PBMCs, with at least 6.5 million obtained per sample. Trizol reagent was used to extract total RNA from PBMCs, with at least 5 micrograms per sample. For every donor, an aliquot of PBMCs went through flow cytometry to measure the percentages of naive CD45RAhigh/CD27high T cells. General findings and caveats noted by the study authors: The CMV infection status of donors was not known, potentially confounding age-related changes in expanded clonotypes. Total diversity estimates from one million sequenced T cells were considered lower bounds and underestimates. Conclusive comparison of naive and antigen-experienced compartments was prevented by the profiling of bulk unsorted PBMCs. As age increased, observed TCR beta diversity per million T cells dropped in a roughly linear way, and a significant reduction was already evident by age roughly 36. Compared with the aged group, the long-lived group had more naive CD4+ T cells, fewer expanded clones and increased TCR diversity, a pattern suggesting age selection. Observed TCR beta diversity correlated strongly with the percentage of naive T cells measured by flow cytometry.

This clonotype was counted at least ten times. Its antigen target is currently unknown. No qualities accompany the bases; no much larger clone lies one base away. The CDR3 has 15 amino acids, counting the end cysteine and phenylalanine. Of all the DNA, just the CDR3 is kept, 45 bases in frame from base 1. V ends up 10 bases short and J 2 bases short, with an unmatched junction base count of 13. The clonotype was recovered from a woman at least 80 years old in good health. The rearrangement joined TRBV12-3 or TRBV12-4 to TRBJ2-7; 8 junctional bases match TRBD2. Sequencing was done on a sample of blood. The DNA reads as follows: TGTGCCACCGCGGGGGGCGGGCCGACGACCTACGAGCAGTACTTC. The resulting protein is CATAGGGPTTYEQYF.